The rows below give T cell receptor beta chains drawn from one sample of a study of T cells in Graves' hyperthyroidism and ophthalmopathy. TCRdb re-derived calls from the multiplex PCR reads in MiXCR, one entry per CDR3 protein. This table holds fewer than 350,000 distinct CDR3 sequences, 15% to 20% found once. Sample: blood. These receptors originate from a woman between 40 and 50 years old with Graves' ophthalmopathy. Each CDR3 is given with its conserved first and last residue. D genes are given only for firm matches. Not all rows give a size; the values are once, few, many and, for expanded clones, a class.

d_gene,j_gene,len,abundance,v_gene,CDR3nt,CDR3aa
.,TRBJ1-2,13,.,TRBV9,TGTGCCAGCAGCGTAGTCAGTAACTATGGCTACACCTTC,CASSVVSNYGYTF
.,TRBJ2-2,17,many,TRBV6-1,TGTGCCAGCAGTCTTCTGGGGACCCGGATAAACACCGGGGAGCTGTTTTTT,CASSLLGTRINTGELFF
.,TRBJ2-3,13,many,TRBV6-5,TGTGCCAGCAGTTACGACAACACAGATACGCAGTATTTT,CASSYDNTDTQYF
.,TRBJ2-2,16,many,TRBV6-5,TGTGCCAGCAGTTACTCGAAACAGGGTGACACCGGGGAGCTGTTTTTT,CASSYSKQGDTGELFF
TRBD1,TRBJ1-2,15,many,TRBV6-1,TGTGCCAGCAGCCAACCGGACAGGGGGCTATATGGCTACACCTTC,CASSQPDRGLYGYTF
.,TRBJ1-3,15,many,TRBV7-2,TGTGCCAGCAGCTTGGGCCAGTATTCTGGAAACACCATATATTTT,CASSLGQYSGNTIYF
.,TRBJ2-2,14,.,TRBV4-1,TGCGCCAGCAGCCAATGGGTGGGCACCGGGGAGCTGTTTTTT,CASSQWVGTGELFF
.,TRBJ1-1,11,many,TRBV29-1,TGCAGCGTTGAAGTCAACCGGCAAGCTTTCTTT,CSVEVNRQAFF
TRBD2,TRBJ2-3,16,many,TRBV12-3/TRBV12-4,TGTGCCAGCAGACCGGGACTAGCAGATTTCACAGATACGCAGTATTTT,CASRPGLADFTDTQYF
TRBD2,TRBJ2-7,16,many,TRBV7-2,TGTGCCAGCAGCTTAGCTGGGGCGGGAGGGTACAACGAGCAGTACTTC,CASSLAGAGGYNEQYF
TRBD1,TRBJ2-4,15,many,TRBV28,TGTGCCAGCACGGGACAGGGTCTGGCCAAAAACATTCAGTACTTC,CASTGQGLAKNIQYF
.,TRBJ2-5,14,many,TRBV20-1,TGCAGTGCTAGAATGGGGCCAAAGAGGGAGACCCAGTACTTC,CSARMGPKRETQYF
.,TRBJ2-7,14,many,TRBV11-2,TGTGCCAGCAGCTCCCAAGCGGGTACCTACGAGCAGTACTTC,CASSSQAGTYEQYF
TRBD1,TRBJ1-5,14,many,TRBV28,TGTGCCAGCAGAAACGACAGGGGGCTAAAGCCCCAGCATTTT,CASRNDRGLKPQHF
.,TRBJ2-6,16,many,TRBV6-5,TGTGCCAGCAGTTGGACGGGACGCTCTGGGGCCAACGTCCTGACTTTC,CASSWTGRSGANVLTF
.,TRBJ1-5,14,many,TRBV28,TGTGCCAGCAGTTTGGGGTCAACAGATCAGCCCCAGCATTTT,CASSLGSTDQPQHF
.,TRBJ1-2,13,.,TRBV19,TGTGCCAGTACGGGACACCTCGTCTATGGCTACACCTTC,CASTGHLVYGYTF
.,TRBJ1-1,11,many,TRBV6-1,TGTGCCAGCAGTGACCGAATTGAAGCTTTCTTT,CASSDRIEAFF
TRBD1,TRBJ2-2,17,.,TRBV6-5,TGTGCCAGCAGTTACTCAGGGCGGGACAGGCGGACCGGGGAGCTGTTTTTT,CASSYSGRDRRTGELFF
.,TRBJ1-1,13,many,TRBV29-1,TGCAGCGTTGCTGGGGGTACGAACACTGAAGCTTTCTTT,CSVAGGTNTEAFF
.,TRBJ2-2,13,many,TRBV29-1,TGCAGCGTTGATTCCCAGAACACCGGGGAGCTGTTTTTT,CSVDSQNTGELFF
.,TRBJ2-5,13,many,TRBV19,TGTGCCAGTAGTATTGGCAACCAAGAGACCCAGTACTTC,CASSIGNQETQYF
.,TRBJ1-2,15,.,TRBV9,TGTGCCAGCAGCGGGTATCAGGGGTTAGACTATGGCTACACCTTC,CASSGYQGLDYGYTF
.,TRBJ2-5,15,many,TRBV6-5,TGTGCCAGCAGTTACTCGTTCGCGGGACAAGAGACCCAGTACTTC,CASSYSFAGQETQYF
.,TRBJ2-5,11,many,TRBV27,TGTGCCAGCAGTTTTGGGGGGACCCAGTACTTC,CASSFGGTQYF
.,TRBJ1-1,12,many,TRBV30,TGTGCCTGGAGTGTCGACGGGGCTGAAGCTTTCTTT,CAWSVDGAEAFF
TRBD1,TRBJ1-6,14,many,TRBV27,TGTGCCAGCAGTTTACAGGGGGCCAATTCACCCCTCCACTTT,CASSLQGANSPLHF